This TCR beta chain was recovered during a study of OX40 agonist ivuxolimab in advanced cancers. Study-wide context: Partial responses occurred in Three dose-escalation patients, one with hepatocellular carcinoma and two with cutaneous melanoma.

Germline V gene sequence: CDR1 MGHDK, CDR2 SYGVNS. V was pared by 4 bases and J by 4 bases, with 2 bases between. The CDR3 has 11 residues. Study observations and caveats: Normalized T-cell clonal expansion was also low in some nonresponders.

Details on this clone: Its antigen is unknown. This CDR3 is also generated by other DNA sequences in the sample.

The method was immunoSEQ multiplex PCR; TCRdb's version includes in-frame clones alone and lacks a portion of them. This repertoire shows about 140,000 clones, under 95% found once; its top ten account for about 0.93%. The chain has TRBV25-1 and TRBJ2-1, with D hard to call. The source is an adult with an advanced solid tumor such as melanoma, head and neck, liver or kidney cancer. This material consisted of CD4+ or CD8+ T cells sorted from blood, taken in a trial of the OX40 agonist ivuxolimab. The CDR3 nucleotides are TGTGCCAGCAGTGGGTACAATGAGCAGTTCTTC. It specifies CASSGYNEQFF.